This TCR beta chain comes out of a study of shared clonotypes between healthy human individuals. Overall study results and limits: Rarefaction showed sorted-subset sequencing was incomplete despite large depth.

Naive CD8 cells, CD45RO-negative and positively selected for CCR7, excluded terminally differentiated effector memory CD45RA+ cells. Healthy adults negative for HIV, lacking recent acute infections or vaccinations, served as donors. This CDR3 has 14 residues. Germline V gene data show CDR1 as PRHDT and CDR2 as FYEKMQ (reference sequence). With respect to this clone: Its antigen remains unidentified. A read error may produce the germline difference seen at one junction end.

Splitting of each subset's genomic DNA was done evenly across several immunoSEQ plates. TCRdb's table, derived via immunoSEQ multiplex PCR, lists solely in-frame clones and lacks some. The sample has about 680,000 clones, 92% seen once. The TCR was taken from a man aged 25-45 years in good health. The chain couples TRBV13 to TRBJ2-7; 8 bases map to TRBD2. Sequencing was done on a sample of naive CD8+ T cells sorted from blood. The chain's CDR3 is CASSLGGTSPRDIF. DNA for the CDR3: TGTGCCAGCAGCTTAGGGGGGACTAGTCCCCGCGACATATTC.